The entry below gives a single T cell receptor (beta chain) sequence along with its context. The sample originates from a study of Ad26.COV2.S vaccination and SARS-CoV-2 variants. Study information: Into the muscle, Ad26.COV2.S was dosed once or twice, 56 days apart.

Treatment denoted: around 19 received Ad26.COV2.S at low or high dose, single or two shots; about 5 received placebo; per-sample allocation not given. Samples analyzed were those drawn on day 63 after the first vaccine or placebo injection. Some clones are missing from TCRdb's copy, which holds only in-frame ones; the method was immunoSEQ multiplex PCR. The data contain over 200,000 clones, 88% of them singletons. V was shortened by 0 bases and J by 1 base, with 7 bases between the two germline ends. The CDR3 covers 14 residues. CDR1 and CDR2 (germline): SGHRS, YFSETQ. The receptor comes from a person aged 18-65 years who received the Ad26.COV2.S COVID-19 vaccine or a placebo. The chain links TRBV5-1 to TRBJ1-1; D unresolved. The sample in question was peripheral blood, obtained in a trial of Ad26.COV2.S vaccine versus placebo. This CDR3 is CASSLGPENTEAFF. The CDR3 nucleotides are TGCGCCAGCAGCTTGGGGCCGGAGAACACTGAAGCTTTCTTT. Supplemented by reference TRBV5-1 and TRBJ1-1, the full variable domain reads KAGVTQTPRYLIKTRGQQVTLSCSPISGHRSVSWYQQTPGQGLQFLFEYFSETQRNKGNFPGRFSGRQFSNSRSEMNVSTLELGDSALYLCASSLGPENTEAFFGQGTRLTVV.